The rows below give T cell receptor beta chains drawn from one sample of a study of CD8 T cells in ankylosing spondylitis. Each CDR3 protein is one row after TCRdb ran MiXCR on the 5' RACE reads. This table holds tens of thousands of distinct CDR3 sequences, approximately 8.9% found once. The sequenced material came from blood, either unsorted or a sorted T cell fraction (not recorded which). Receptors originate from a male donor with ankylosing spondylitis. CDR3s leave out the opening cysteine and the closing phenylalanine or tryptophan. D genes are given only for firm matches. Size values are once, few and many counts, or a class for expanded clones, and some rows have none.

d_call | clone_size | j_call | v_call | cdr3_aa
TRBD2 | NA | TRBJ2-1 | TRBV7-9 | ASSLVTAGVPHEQF
NA | many | TRBJ1-1 | TRBV12-3/TRBV12-4 | ASSFPGWNTEAF
NA | few | TRBJ1-5 | TRBV20-1 | SAMGVTLPNQPQH
TRBD2 | many | TRBJ2-3 | TRBV7-9 | ASSSGLAGGSTDTQY
TRBD2 | many | TRBJ2-1 | TRBV7-9 | ASSYGLAAHEQF
NA | NA | TRBJ2-3 | TRBV20-1 | SARDPGSLIGY
NA | NA | TRBJ1-2 | TRBV10-3 | AISERGTQWGYT
TRBD1 | many | TRBJ2-2 | TRBV2 | ANKDRATGELF
TRBD2 | few | TRBJ2-1 | TRBV9 | ASSVDGSTSGNEQF
NA | few | TRBJ1-5 | TRBV20-1 | SAPTHMDRDLAGAQPQH
NA | many | TRBJ2-1 | TRBV9 | ASSEGVGLNEQF
TRBD1 | few | TRBJ2-7 | TRBV10-1 | ASSEAVGTGISYEQY
NA | NA | TRBJ2-2 | TRBV12-3/TRBV12-4 | ASSFEGVSPNTGELF
TRBD2 | few | TRBJ2-3 | TRBV12-3/TRBV12-4 | ASRARLAGSSTDTQY